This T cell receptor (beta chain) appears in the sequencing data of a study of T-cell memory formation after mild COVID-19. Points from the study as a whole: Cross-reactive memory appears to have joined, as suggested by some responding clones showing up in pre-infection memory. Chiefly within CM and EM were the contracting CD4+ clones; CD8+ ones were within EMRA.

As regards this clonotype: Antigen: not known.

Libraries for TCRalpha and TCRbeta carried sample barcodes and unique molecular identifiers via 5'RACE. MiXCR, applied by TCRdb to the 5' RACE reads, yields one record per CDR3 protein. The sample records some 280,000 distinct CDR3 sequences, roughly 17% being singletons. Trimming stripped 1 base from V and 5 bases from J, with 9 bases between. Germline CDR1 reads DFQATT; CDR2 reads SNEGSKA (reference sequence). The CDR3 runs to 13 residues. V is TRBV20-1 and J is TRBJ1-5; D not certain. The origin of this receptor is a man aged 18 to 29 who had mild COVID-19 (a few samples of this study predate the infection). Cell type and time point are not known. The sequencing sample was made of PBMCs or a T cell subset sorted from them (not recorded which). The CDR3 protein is CSARGKVDQPQHF. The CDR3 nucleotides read TGCAGTGCTAGAGGGAAGGTGGATCAGCCCCAGCATTTT.